This TCR beta chain was captured in a study of regulatory T cells in long-lasting Graves disease. Time point meaning: newly diagnosed GD, antithyroid drugs for less than 3 months. The TCR library used RNA extracted from PBMCs. The authors built TCR beta libraries using iRepertoire HTBI primers and Arm-PCR of CDR3 regions. Via MiXCR, TCRdb re-called the multiplex PCR reads, giving one row per CDR3 protein. The sample lists a few hundred thousand distinct CDR3 sequences, about a sixth seen once, with approximately 22% in the top ten. CDR1 is SNHLY and CDR2 is FYNNEI in the germline V gene. This CDR3 has 15 amino acids. The germline V and J ends were trimmed by 8 bases and 7 bases, with 21 bases remaining between them. The sample was also reused in another study, on T cells in Graves' hyperthyroidism and ophthalmopathy. Per that paper: A patient was excluded if there was uncontrolled infection, other autoimmune disease, pregnancy or lactation. Clinical symptoms, serum thyroxine and TRAb, thyroid ultrasound and orbital computed tomography together formed the diagnostic basis.

This specimen consisted of peripheral blood mononuclear cells (PBMCs), obtained at new diagnosis, from a patient treated with antithyroid drugs. The TCR comes from a young woman with Graves disease. The chain has TRBV2 and TRBJ2-1; possible D gene TRBD2, 7 bases. CDR3 DNA: TGTGCCAGCTGCCGGGGGGCGGGAGATGGAAATGAGCAGTTCTTC. This encodes CASCRGAGDGNEQFF.